This record concerns one T cell receptor (beta chain) sequence. These data come from a study of molecular identifiers for immune sequencing clone quantification. In TCRdb, the PCR reads were re-called with MiXCR into one record per CDR3 protein. In the table there are about 630,000 distinct CDR3 sequences, about 25% of which are singletons. This CDR3 comprises 11 residues. Germline CDR1 reads MGHRA; CDR2 reads YSYEKL. The V end lost 10 bases, the J end lost 7 bases, and 8 bases lay between the germline ends. Sequenced material: naive CD8+ T cells from blood, with Jurkat cell RNA spiked in. The subset: FACS-sorted CD8+CD4-CCR7+CD45RA+ naive T cells. The rearrangement uses TRBV4-1 and TRBJ1-6; D unclear. This clonotype was obtained from a human donor in good health. Some libraries in this study had Jurkat cell RNA spiked in. The DNA of the CDR3 is TGCGCCACTGGTTTGAATTCACCCCTCCACTTT. Its protein is CATGLNSPLHF.